These 19 T cell receptor beta chains came from one sample sequenced in a study of monozygotic twins with inflammatory bowel disease. Reanalyzing the 5' RACE reads, TCRdb keeps one entry per CDR3 protein, without DNA. The sample holds 400,000 to 500,000 distinct CDR3 sequences. Sequencing used blood. These receptors all come from a human donor with ulcerative colitis or Crohn's disease, or a healthy co-twin of an affected twin (not recorded which).

V usage is TRBV4-3 and J usage is TRBJ2-5; without DNA, the TCRdb call of TRBD1 cannot be checked. The CDR3 sequence is 15 residues long. The germline V gene encodes CDR1 LGHNA and CDR2 YSLEER. The CDR3 spells CASSPRWGIEETQYF.

This sequence joins TRBV7-2 and TRBJ1-4. This CDR3 comprises 15 residues. The germline gives CDR1 SGHTA, CDR2 FQGNSA. CDR3: CASSSSEGSFEKLFF. Looking up the rest from reference TRBV7-2 and TRBJ1-4 gives the full variable domain: GAGVSQSPSNKVTEKGKDVELRCDPISGHTALYWYRQSLGQGLEFLIYFQGNSAPDKSGLPSDRFSAERTGGSVSTLTIQRTQQEDSAVYLCASSSSEGSFEKLFFGSGTQLSVL.

The chain uses TRBV4-1 and TRBJ2-6. CDR3 length: 15 residues. Germline CDR1 reads MGHRA; CDR2 reads YSYEKL. The CDR3 spells CASSRSHSGANVLTF.

The chain has TRBV4-3 and TRBJ2-1. This CDR3 spans 15 amino acids. Germline CDR1 reads LGHNA; CDR2 reads YSLEER. CDR3 loop: CASSQVLGSYNEQFF.

The chain couples TRBV6-5 to TRBJ2-5; TCRdb's assignment of TRBD1 cannot be checked, as there is no DNA. The CDR3 has 16 residues. Germline assignment: CDR1 MNHEY and CDR2 SVGAGI. CDR3 loop: CASSYLGQGYQETQYF.

The chain couples TRBV12-3 or TRBV12-4 to TRBJ1-3. The CDR3 loop spans 13 amino acids. The CDR3 spells CASRGSSGNTIYF.

The genes are TRBV12-3 or TRBV12-4 and TRBJ2-1. The CDR3 length is 11 residues. The CDR3 loop reads CASSFIREQFF.

J is TRBJ2-1 and V is TRBV12-3 or TRBV12-4. The CDR3 is made up of 15 amino acids. Here the CDR3 reads CASNLRRSSYNEQFF.

V is TRBV4-3 and J is TRBJ2-3; TCRdb's D gene call, TRBD1, goes unchecked for lack of DNA. Germline assignment: CDR1 LGHNA and CDR2 YSLEER. CDR3 length: 15 amino acids. The CDR3 region is CASSLQGQSTDTQYF.

V usage is TRBV12-3 or TRBV12-4 and J usage is TRBJ2-7; TCRdb names TRBD2, which stays unverified in the absence of DNA. This CDR3 spans 15 amino acids. CDR3 amino acids: CASSFTSGASHEQYF.

This sequence joins TRBV7-9 and TRBJ2-1. This CDR3 is built from 13 residues. CDR1 and CDR2 from the germline V gene are SEHNR and FQNEAQ (reference sequence). The CDR3 spells CASSPVSYNEQFF.

V usage is TRBV5-1 and J usage is TRBJ2-1; without DNA, the TCRdb call of TRBD2 cannot be checked. CDR1 is SGHRS and CDR2 is YFSETQ in the germline V gene. This CDR3 region has 13 residues. CDR3 in amino acids: CATSARERNEQSF.

The V gene is TRBV28, the J gene TRBJ2-7; TCRdb's D call of TRBD2 is untestable without DNA. The CDR3 sequence is 15 residues long. Germline assignment: CDR1 MDHEN and CDR2 SYDVKM. The chain's CDR3 is CASSLPTSGGLKQYF.

This chain joins TRBV5-1 and TRBJ2-2; TCRdb designates TRBD2, a call that cannot be tested without DNA. Germline V gene sequence: CDR1 SGHRS, CDR2 YFSETQ. The CDR3 has 16 residues. CDR3 amino acids: CASSVTSGLNTGELFF.

The J gene is TRBJ2-1, the V gene TRBV12-3 or TRBV12-4; as DNA is missing, the TRBD1 call by TCRdb cannot be tested. The CDR3 runs to 13 residues. The CDR3 is CATSGQGYNEQFF.

This chain uses TRBV30 with TRBJ1-1. The germline gives CDR1 GTSNPN, CDR2 SVGIG (reference sequence). The CDR3 loop spans 13 amino acids. CDR3 in amino acids: CAWKKARMGEAFF.

This chain joins TRBV18 and TRBJ1-4. The CDR3 extends over 12 amino acids. Germline assignment: CDR1 KGHSH and CDR2 LQKENI. CDR3 amino acids: CASSLTREKLFF.

The gene calls are TRBV7-9 and TRBJ2-7; TCRdb names TRBD2, which stays unverified in the absence of DNA. This CDR3 has 14 residues. In germline, CDR1 is SEHNR, CDR2 FQNEAQ (reference sequence). The CDR3 reads CASSHRLAGDEQYF.

The gene calls are TRBV19 and TRBJ2-3. The CDR3 spans 14 residues. Germline V CDR1 and CDR2: LNHDA, SQIVND (reference sequence). Here the CDR3 reads CASSIGLAQDSQYF.